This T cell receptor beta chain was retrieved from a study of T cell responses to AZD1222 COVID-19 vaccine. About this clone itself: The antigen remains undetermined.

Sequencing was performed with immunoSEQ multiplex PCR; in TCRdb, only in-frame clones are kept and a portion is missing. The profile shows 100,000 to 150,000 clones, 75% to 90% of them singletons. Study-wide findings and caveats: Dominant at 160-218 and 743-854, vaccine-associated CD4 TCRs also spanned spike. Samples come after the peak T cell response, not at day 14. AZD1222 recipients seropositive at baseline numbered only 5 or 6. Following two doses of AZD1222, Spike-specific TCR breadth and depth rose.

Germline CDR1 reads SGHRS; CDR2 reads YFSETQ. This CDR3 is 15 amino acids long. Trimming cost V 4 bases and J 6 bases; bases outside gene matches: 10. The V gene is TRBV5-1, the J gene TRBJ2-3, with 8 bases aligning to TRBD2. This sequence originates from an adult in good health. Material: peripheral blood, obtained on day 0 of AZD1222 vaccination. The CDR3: CASSPSSGAWDTQYF. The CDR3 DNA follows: TGCGCCAGCAGCCCAAGTAGCGGGGCGTGGGATACGCAGTATTTT.